Following are 11 T cell receptor beta chains from one sample sequenced in a study of T cell changes during pregnancy in multiple sclerosis. Only in-frame clones appear in the TCRdb table, and some are missing; sequencing was by immunoSEQ multiplex PCR. Found here are under 80,000 clones, around nine tenths of them singletons; the top ten hold less than 0.6%. The material sequenced was CD4+ T cells from peripheral blood mononuclear cells, taken in the second trimester of pregnancy. The receptors derive from a female donor with multiple sclerosis, enrolled in a pregnancy study.

The rearrangement uses TRBV10-3 and TRBJ2-1, with D maybe TRBD2 (7 bases). The CDR3 consists of 13 residues. From germline, CDR1 is ENHRY and CDR2 SYGVKD. V dropped 11 bases and J dropped 3 bases, with 14 bases sitting between them. In DNA form, the CDR3 reads TGTGCCGCCCGGGGAGGGGGCTACAATGAGCAGTTCTTC. This codes for CAARGGGYNEQFF.

The chain has TRBV7-9 and TRBJ1-1; D unclear. Trimming removed 2 bases at V and 1 base at J, with 11 bases between. Per the germline V gene, CDR1 is SEHNR and CDR2 is FQNEAQ (reference sequence). CDR3 length: 15 residues. CDR3 sequence reads: CASSLKSPGNTEAFF. In DNA form, the CDR3 reads TGTGCCAGCAGCTTAAAAAGTCCGGGGAACACTGAAGCTTTCTTT.

This clone was observed a few times. CDR3 DNA sequence: TGTGCCAGCAGCACAGGGAACTATGGCTACACCTTC. Amino acid sequence: CASSTGNYGYTF. The rearrangement uses TRBV11-2 and TRBJ1-2; tentatively, D is TRBD1 (6 bases). The CDR3 is 12 amino acids. Germline CDR1 and CDR2: SGHAT and FQNNGV. V dropped 5 bases and J dropped 2 bases, with 6 bases sitting between them.

This chain joins TRBV28 and TRBJ2-1, with TRBD2 as a possible D gene (6 bases). Germline CDR1 MDHEN, CDR2 SYDVKM. This CDR3 contains 15 residues. The V and J ends lost 5 bases and 1 base respectively, with 12 bases between them. This chain's CDR3 is CASSQLRGSYNEQFF. For the CDR3, the DNA is TGTGCCAGCAGTCAATTGCGGGGTTCCTACAATGAGCAGTTCTTC. The full variable domain, in which reference TRBV28 and TRBJ2-1 provide the parts outside the CDR3, is DVKVTQSSRYLVKRTGEKVFLECVQDMDHENMFWYRQDPGLGLRLIYFSYDVKMKEKGDIPEGYSVSREKKERFSLILESASTNQTSMYLCASSQLRGSYNEQFFGPGTRLTVL.

This clone was picked up one time. The chain is built from TRBV29-1 and TRBJ1-2; 7 bases align to TRBD1. The trim removed 5 bases at V and 1 base at J, leaving 7 bases unmatched. Per germline, CDR1 SQVTM and CDR2 ANQGSEA. The CDR3 runs to 14 residues. CDR3 nucleotides: TGCAGCGTTTCCGGGACAGCTAATAACTATGGCTACACCTTC. Translation gives CSVSGTANNYGYTF.

This rearrangement joins TRBV29-1 to TRBJ1-2; D is uncertain. Trimming removed 3 bases at V and 6 bases at J, with 14 bases between. Germline values: CDR1 SQVTM, CDR2 ANQGSEA. CDR3 size: 13 residues. The DNA for the CDR3 is TGCAGCGTTGATTTCCGAGGTTTTGATGGCTACACCTTC. It specifies CSVDFRGFDGYTF.

The rearrangement joins TRBV19 to TRBJ1-5; 9 bases are a match to TRBD1. Germline trimming cut 9 bases from V and 4 bases from J; bases unmatched to any gene: 10. The CDR3 covers 15 residues. Per the germline V gene, CDR1 is LNHDA and CDR2 is SQIVND (reference sequence). The CDR3 DNA is TGTGCCAGCAACCCGGGACAGGGAAAAAATCAGCCCCAGCATTTT. It specifies CASNPGQGKNQPQHF.

A single count supports this clone. The J gene is TRBJ2-7, the V gene TRBV15; 10 positions agree with TRBD1. This CDR3 has 15 amino acids. Trimming took 0 bases from V and 6 from J; bases not matched to a gene: 5. Germline CDR1 is LNHNV and CDR2 is YYDKDF (reference sequence). DNA of the CDR3: TGTGCCACCAGCAGAGATCCCGGGACAGGGGTCGAGCAGTACTTC. Its protein is CATSRDPGTGVEQYF.

The rearrangement uses TRBV6-5 and TRBJ2-4; tentatively, D is TRBD2 (6 bases). This CDR3 region has 16 residues. V gave up 0 bases and J gave up 7 bases, with 16 bases separating them. CDR1 and CDR2 (germline): MNHEY, SVGAGI. The CDR3 DNA reads as TGTGCCAGCAGTTACTCGATGGAGGGTGGCCTGAACATTCAGTACTTC. This translates into CASSYSMEGGLNIQYF.

The chain recombines TRBV18 with TRBJ2-1; maybe TRBD2 (6 bases). This CDR3 spans 16 amino acids. Per the germline V gene, CDR1 is KGHSH and CDR2 is LQKENI. V was shortened by 4 bases and J by 4 bases, with 17 bases between the two germline ends. CDR3 residues: CASSRRTGTGYNEQFF. CDR3 bases: TGTGCCAGCTCACGACGTACCGGGACTGGGTACAATGAGCAGTTCTTC.

This clone is a singleton in its sample. V gene TRBV6-6 combines with J gene TRBJ1-2, with a weak D call TRBD1 (5 bases). V was cut by 4 bases and J by 2 bases, with 11 bases left in between. Germline CDR1 and CDR2: MNHNY and SVGAGI (reference sequence). The CDR3 is 14 residues long. The DNA of the CDR3 is TGTGCCAGCAGTTCCTCAGACAGAAACTATGGCTACACCTTC. Amino acid sequence: CASSSSDRNYGYTF.